The rows below give T cell receptor beta chains drawn from one sample of a study of preoperative IRX-2 immunotherapy in early breast cancer. Using immunoSEQ multiplex PCR, the repertoire was profiled, and TCRdb retains in-frame clones only, with some absent. The sample contains 55,000 to 70,000 clones, roughly 94% of which appear only once. Sampling was done from a patient treated with IRX-2 immunotherapy. The source is a human donor with breast cancer. CDR3s include the opening cysteine and the closing phenylalanine or tryptophan. The D gene is left open where the match is weak.

V	length	J	D	CDR3
TRBV7-3	15	TRBJ2-3	-	CASSLMSGSTDTQYF
TRBV5-1	16	TRBJ1-4	-	CASSLEGSPGNEKLFF
TRBV7-9	16	TRBJ2-1	TRBD1	CASSSGQAAPGNEQFF
TRBV7-2	16	TRBJ2-3	-	CASSLVADLTTDTQYF
TRBV15	18	TRBJ2-7	-	CATSRDPRSRGLSYEQYF
TRBV19	16	TRBJ2-3	-	CASKADSPSRTDTQYF
TRBV7-2	12	TRBJ2-7	-	CASSHTRNEQYF
TRBV9	14	TRBJ2-3	TRBD2	CASGRGLAEDTQYF
TRBV18	16	TRBJ2-2	-	CASSLRQRHFTGELFF
TRBV7-2	14	TRBJ2-3	TRBD2	CASGLGLATDTQYF
TRBV4-2	16	TRBJ2-3	TRBD1	CASSLYPGQGTDTQYF
TRBV4-2	13	TRBJ1-5	TRBD1	CASSLRGIQPQHF
TRBV6-5	15	TRBJ2-3	TRBD2	CASSVSGTSTDTQYF
TRBV7-6	18	TRBJ2-2	TRBD1	CASSLFFGDRGLTGELFF
TRBV7-8	16	TRBJ1-4	TRBD1	CASSLDRDRRNEKLFF
TRBV4-2	14	TRBJ2-7	-	CASSQDAGPNEQYF
TRBV19	11	TRBJ1-5	-	CASSTRTAQHF
TRBV11-3	15	TRBJ1-1	-	CASSPEAGKETEAFF
TRBV5-1	14	TRBJ2-5	-	CASSLGQTQETQYF
TRBV27	14	TRBJ1-1	-	CASSPIGVNTEAFF